Shown below are 11 T cell receptor beta chains from a single sample sequenced in a study of graft-versus-host responses after intestinal transplantation. Some clones are missing from TCRdb's copy, which holds only in-frame ones; the method was immunoSEQ multiplex PCR. The data show 80,000 or so clones, about 90% seen once. The sequencing here drew on PBMCs, taken 98 days after intestinal transplantation. The source is a human patient who received an intestinal transplant, so some T cells may come from the graft donor.

The chain links TRBV5-1 to TRBJ2-1; 15 nucleotides match TRBD2. Trimming at V came to 4 bases and at J to 8 bases, leaving 4 bases not matched to a gene. Per the germline V gene, CDR1 is SGHRS and CDR2 is YFSETQ. This CDR3 comprises 15 residues. CDR3 amino acids: CASSRTSGGAYEQFF. Here the CDR3 DNA reads TGCGCCAGCAGCCGGACTAGCGGGGGGGCGTATGAGCAGTTCTTC.

The V gene is TRBV25-1, the J gene TRBJ2-7; unclear D gene. This CDR3 region has 12 residues. Germline loops: CDR1 MGHDK, CDR2 SYGVNS. The germline V and J ends were trimmed by 5 bases and 0 bases, with 5 bases remaining between them. DNA for the CDR3: TGTGCCAGCAGTCCTTCCTCCTACGAGCAGTACTTC. Translation: CASSPSSYEQYF.

This clone has a single count. V usage is TRBV6-6 and J usage is TRBJ2-7; D gene ambiguous. This CDR3 spans 13 amino acids. Trimming removed 6 bases at V and 0 bases at J, with 9 bases between. The V gene's germline CDR1 is MNHNY and CDR2 SVGAGI (reference sequence). The CDR3 DNA reads TGTGCCAGCAGCTTAAACCCCTCCTACGAGCAGTACTTC. Amino acid sequence: CASSLNPSYEQYF.

V and J are TRBV7-2 and TRBJ2-1; tentative D call: TRBD2 (7 bases). V shed 7 bases and J shed 8 bases, with 27 bases lying between them. The CDR3 has 17 residues. The V gene's germline CDR1 is SGHTA and CDR2 FQGNSA. CDR3 loop: CASTPRGGYGGFDEQFF. DNA for the CDR3: TGTGCCAGCACCCCAAGGGGGGGCTATGGAGGATTCGATGAGCAGTTCTTC.

This chain links TRBV5-6 with TRBJ1-5; no reliable D call. The germline V gene has CDR1 SGHDT and CDR2 YYEEEE. The V end lost 0 bases, the J end lost 0 bases, and 7 bases lay between the germline ends. The CDR3 has 15 residues. The CDR3 DNA sequence: TGTGCCAGCAGCTTGGGACACTATAGCAATCAGCCCCAGCATTTT. Its translation is CASSLGHYSNQPQHF.

This chain uses TRBV30 with TRBJ2-1, with 8 bases fitting TRBD2. This CDR3 region has 18 residues. The V segment lost 3 bases and the J segment 3 bases; nucleotides outside the gene matches: 16. The germline gives CDR1 GTSNPN, CDR2 SVGIG (reference sequence). CDR3 coding DNA: TGTGCCTGGAGCGGGAGGGGGGCTTCACATATACTCTACAATGAGCAGTTCTTC. Its protein product is CAWSGRGASHILYNEQFF.

V usage is TRBV6-1 and J usage is TRBJ1-1; D is undetermined. V was cut by 4 bases and J by 2 bases, with 8 bases left in between. Germline V gene sequence: CDR1 MNHNS, CDR2 SASEGT. CDR3 length: 13 amino acids. For the CDR3, the DNA is TGTGCCAGCAGTGTACAGACTAACACTGAAGCTTTCTTT. It is translated as CASSVQTNTEAFF.

The V gene is TRBV4-1, the J gene TRBJ1-1; D gene unclear. Between the trimmed V and J ends, which lost 5 bases and 1 base, there was a span of 14 bases. The germline gives CDR1 MGHRA, CDR2 YSYEKL. This CDR3 has 15 amino acids. CDR3 sequence (DNA): TGCGCCAGCAGCGGATACCCCCGGAGGAACACTGAAGCTTTCTTT. Amino acid sequence: CASSGYPRRNTEAFF.

The chain links TRBV6-5 to TRBJ1-2; 10 bases are shared with TRBD1. Germline CDR1 MNHEY, CDR2 SVGAGI. This CDR3 spans 14 amino acids. V was pared by 5 bases and J by 4 bases, with 4 bases of the junction left unmatched. Here the CDR3 reads CASSRTGGGYGYTF. CDR3 DNA: TGTGCCAGCAGTCGGACAGGGGGGGGCTATGGCTACACCTTC.

This chain links TRBV28 with TRBJ2-1; 11 positions agree with TRBD1. The CDR3 runs to 17 residues. With V trimmed by 2 bases and J by 4 bases, 7 bases remained unmatched. Germline V CDR1 and CDR2: MDHEN, SYDVKM. CDR3 sequence: CASSLPSGTGGYNEQFF. The CDR3 DNA sequence: TGTGCCAGCAGTTTACCCTCCGGGACAGGGGGATACAATGAGCAGTTCTTC.

The chain carries TRBV29-1 and TRBJ2-7, with D possibly called TRBD1 or TRBD2 (5 bases each). Looked up from germline, CDR1 is SQVTM and CDR2 is ANQGSEA. This CDR3 is built from 13 residues. The ends were cut back, 6 bases at V and 0 bases at J, with 12 bases in the middle. The CDR3 loop is CSVQVGASYEQYF. The CDR3 DNA reads TGCAGCGTGCAAGTCGGGGCCTCCTACGAGCAGTACTTC.